The 24 T cell receptor beta chains listed next were all sequenced from one sample in a study of cytomegalovirus exposure and HLA in healthy donors. PCR employed 60 Vbeta and 13 Jbeta primers. Measured with immunoSEQ multiplex PCR; TCRdb has only the in-frame clones, and not every one. Here the sample table reports 130,000 to 150,000 clones. The sample consisted of PBMCs. The receptors shown here come from a male donor in good health and CMV-seronegative.

V is TRBV6-1 and J is TRBJ1-6; the match to TRBD1 covers 7 bases. V was pared by 4 bases and J by 10 bases, with 13 bases of the junction left unmatched. The CDR3 has 16 residues. Germline-derived CDR1 and CDR2 are MNHNS and SASEGT. CDR3 DNA: TGTGCCAGCAGTGCGACTTGGGGGGCAGGGGGATCACCCCTCCACTTT. It translates to CASSATWGAGGSPLHF.

J is TRBJ2-7 and V is TRBV28, with D possibly TRBD2 on 7 matching bases. Trimming cost V 3 bases and J 2 bases, with 14 bases left between them. This CDR3 is built from 15 residues. From germline, CDR1 is MDHEN and CDR2 SYDVKM. CDR3 coding DNA: TGTGCCAGCAGTTTTGGGGGGGCCCTCACCTACGAGCAGTACTTC. Residues: CASSFGGALTYEQYF. The full variable domain, in which reference TRBV28 and TRBJ2-7 provide the parts outside the CDR3, is DVKVTQSSRYLVKRTGEKVFLECVQDMDHENMFWYRQDPGLGLRLIYFSYDVKMKEKGDIPEGYSVSREKKERFSLILESASTNQTSMYLCASSFGGALTYEQYFGPGTRLTVT.

The chain combines TRBV6-1 with TRBJ1-1; 7 nucleotides line up with TRBD1. CDR1 is MNHNS and CDR2 is SASEGT in the germline V gene. CDR3 length equals 14 residues. The V gene end was trimmed by 6 bases and the J gene end by 3 bases; junction bases not matched to a gene: 7. The CDR3, as DNA: TGTGCCAGCAGCCTAGGGGGCAAGGACACTGAAGCTTTCTTT. Translation gives CASSLGGKDTEAFF.

The chain joins TRBV29-1 to TRBJ1-4; TRBD1 might be the D (5 bases). V shed 5 bases and J shed 5 bases, with 9 bases lying between them. Germline V gene data show CDR1 as SQVTM and CDR2 as ANQGSEA. This CDR3 spans 12 amino acids. CDR3 bases: TGCAGCGTTTCAAGGGGAAATGAAAAACTGTTTTTT. Amino acids: CSVSRGNEKLFF.

V and J are TRBV28 and TRBJ1-1; D gene uncertain. In germline, CDR1 is MDHEN, CDR2 SYDVKM. V lost 2 bases to trimming and J lost 1 base, with 5 bases between them. CDR3 length: 13 amino acids. CDR3 coding DNA: TGTGCCAGCAGTTTAAAGAGGAACACTGAAGCTTTCTTT. As protein: CASSLKRNTEAFF.

The chain links TRBV5-1 to TRBJ1-1; TRBD1 matches 7 bases. This CDR3 has 14 amino acids. J lost 1 base, V lost 4 bases, and 4 bases had no gene match. Germline values: CDR1 SGHRS, CDR2 YFSETQ. CDR3 in amino acids: CASSLGQENTEAFF. For the CDR3, the DNA is TGCGCCAGCAGCCTAGGACAGGAGAACACTGAAGCTTTCTTT.

V usage is TRBV19 and J usage is TRBJ2-7; the match to TRBD1 covers 8 bases. Unmatched junction bases numbered 3, after V lost 5 bases and J lost 0 bases. The CDR3 totals 14 residues. Germline assignment: CDR1 LNHDA and CDR2 SQIVND (reference sequence). The CDR3 DNA sequence: TGTGCCAGTAGTTTCCAGGGGGCCTCCTACGAGCAGTACTTC. This gives the protein CASSFQGASYEQYF.

CDR3 region: CASSSGGQPQHF. As DNA, the CDR3 is TGTGCCAGCAGCTCGGGGGGACAGCCCCAGCATTTT. The V call is TRBV5-6, the J call TRBJ1-5; D possibly corresponds to TRBD1 (5 bases). V shed 3 bases and J shed 7 bases, with 8 bases lying between them. The CDR3 runs 12 residues. Germline V gene sequence: CDR1 SGHDT, CDR2 YYEEEE.

The chain is built from TRBV5-1 and TRBJ1-4, with TRBD1 identical over 11 bases. The CDR3 runs 13 residues. CDR1 and CDR2 (germline): SGHRS, YFSETQ. V gave up 8 bases and J gave up 7 bases; unmatched junction bases: 4. The CDR3 reads CASGDRGSEKLFF. CDR3 nucleotide sequence: TGCGCCAGTGGGGACAGGGGGAGTGAAAAACTGTTTTTT.

The chain combines TRBV7-9 with TRBJ2-2, with D unclear. The CDR3 spans 13 residues. Trimming left V 3 bases short and J 5 bases short, with 7 bases between. The germline V gene has CDR1 SEHNR and CDR2 FQNEAQ (reference sequence). CDR3 loop: CASSFLSTGELFF. The CDR3 bases are TGTGCCAGCAGCTTCCTTAGTACCGGGGAGCTGTTTTTT.

The chain uses TRBV27 and TRBJ1-1; D perhaps matches TRBD1 (5 bases). V gave up 6 bases and J gave up 5 bases, with 7 bases separating them. This CDR3 comprises 11 residues. In germline, CDR1 is MNHEY, CDR2 SMNVEV (reference sequence). CDR3 in DNA: TGTGCCAGCAGGACAGTGACTGAAGCTTTCTTT. Residues: CASRTVTEAFF.

V is TRBV29-1 and J is TRBJ2-7, with D perhaps matching TRBD1 (6 bases). The V and J ends lost 6 bases and 2 bases respectively, with 17 bases between them. CDR1 is SQVTM, CDR2 ANQGSEA, per germline. The CDR3 totals 14 residues. As DNA, the CDR3 is TGCAGCGTCGAACTCCGACAGGCTACCTACGAGCAGTACTTC. Its translation is CSVELRQATYEQYF.

This chain joins TRBV27 and TRBJ1-2; D may be TRBD1 (6 bases). Per the germline V gene, CDR1 is MNHEY and CDR2 is SMNVEV (reference sequence). The ends were cut back, 5 bases at V and 8 bases at J, with 15 bases in the middle. This CDR3 comprises 13 residues. The CDR3 loop is CASSLGAPGGYTF. The CDR3 coding sequence is TGTGCCAGCAGTCTGGGGGCCCCGGGCGGCTACACCTTC.

The V call is TRBV5-5, the J call TRBJ1-1; maybe TRBD1 (5 bases). V lost 1 base to trimming and J lost 5 bases, with 9 bases between them. CDR1 is SGHKS and CDR2 is YYEKEE in the germline V gene (reference sequence). The CDR3 extends over 13 amino acids. The CDR3 nucleotides are TGTGCCAGCAGCTTGTCGTCAGGGACTGAAGCTTTCTTT. It yields the protein CASSLSSGTEAFF.

This chain connects TRBV7-6 to TRBJ1-6; tentative D call: TRBD1 (6 bases). V was pared by 1 base and J by 0 bases, with 19 bases between. Germline V gene sequence: CDR1 SGHVS, CDR2 FNYEAQ. The CDR3 sequence is 20 residues long. The CDR3 loop reads CASSLVGRGLGSSYNSPLHF. The CDR3 DNA sequence: TGTGCCAGCAGCTTAGTCGGCAGGGGATTAGGAAGCTCCTATAATTCACCCCTCCACTTT.

The chain employs TRBV29-1 and TRBJ2-2; TRBD2 aligns across 11 bases. Germline CDR1 SQVTM, CDR2 ANQGSEA. The ends lost 7 bases at V and 5 bases at J; junction bases unmatched: 9. The CDR3 runs 15 residues. The DNA for the CDR3 is TGCAGCGCCGCCAATAGCGGGAGGGTTACCGGGGAGCTGTTTTTT. Amino acids: CSAANSGRVTGELFF.

The chain uses TRBV9 and TRBJ1-1; D might be TRBD1 (6 bases). Germline V gene data show CDR1 as SGDLS and CDR2 as YYNGEE. This CDR3 region has 14 residues. V was clipped by 4 bases and J by 4 bases, with 14 bases between them. The CDR3 DNA reads as TGTGCCAGCAGCCTAAGGACAGAGCCCACTGAAGCTTTCTTT. Translated: CASSLRTEPTEAFF.

This chain joins TRBV2 and TRBJ1-5; 7 nucleotides agree with TRBD1. The CDR3 contains 15 residues. The V segment lost 4 bases and the J segment 0 bases; nucleotides outside the gene matches: 3. Germline V gene lookup returns CDR1 SNHLY and CDR2 FYNNEI. In nucleotides, the CDR3 is TGTGCCAGCAGTGCCACAGGGGATAGCAATCAGCCCCAGCATTTT. It is translated as CASSATGDSNQPQHF.

The chain employs TRBV27 and TRBJ2-1; 8 nucleotides match TRBD2. V was clipped by 7 bases and J by 7 bases; unmatched bases: 6. Germline V gene data show CDR1 as MNHEY and CDR2 as SMNVEV (reference sequence). The CDR3 runs 13 residues. Written as DNA, the CDR3 is TGTGCCAGCAAGGTAGCGGGGCGGAATGAGCAGTTCTTC. This sequence encodes CASKVAGRNEQFF.

The chain has TRBV4-2 and TRBJ1-2; the match to TRBD1 covers 8 bases. V shed 0 bases and J 7 bases; nucleotides not matched to a gene: 10. The V gene's germline CDR1 is LGHNA and CDR2 YNFKEQ. The CDR3 is 16 residues long. CDR3 DNA sequence: TGTGCCAGCAGCCAAGATCTAGGACAGGGATTTAGTGGCTACACCTTC. This encodes CASSQDLGQGFSGYTF.

The chain couples TRBV5-1 to TRBJ1-5, with D perhaps TRBD1 (5 bases). CDR3 length equals 15 residues. Deletions cut 0 bases from V and 6 bases from J, with 13 bases between. The germline V gene has CDR1 SGHRS and CDR2 YFSETQ. Written as DNA, the CDR3 is TGCGCCAGCAGCTTGGAAGGCAGGGATCGTCAGCCCCAGCATTTT. Its protein product is CASSLEGRDRQPQHF.

The chain links TRBV2 to TRBJ2-1, with 9 positions matching TRBD1. V gave up 6 bases and J gave up 9 bases; unmatched junction bases: 6. This CDR3 is 13 amino acids long. The germline V gene encodes CDR1 SNHLY and CDR2 FYNNEI. The CDR3, as DNA: TGTGCCAGCAGCACCGACAGGGGGAGTGAGCAGTTCTTC. It is translated as CASSTDRGSEQFF.

The chain couples TRBV7-6 to TRBJ2-5; D perhaps matches TRBD2 (6 bases). V was shortened by 2 bases and J by 4 bases, with 17 bases between the two germline ends. Per the germline V gene, CDR1 is SGHVS and CDR2 is FNYEAQ. The CDR3 has 16 amino acids. The CDR3 bases are TGTGCCAGCAGCTTAAACCCCAGTCAGGGAGGAGAGACCCAGTACTTC. Amino acid sequence: CASSLNPSQGGETQYF.

This chain links TRBV19 with TRBJ2-2; 7 bases agree with TRBD1. The length of the CDR3 is 15 residues. Germline loops: CDR1 LNHDA, CDR2 SQIVND (reference sequence). Trimming at V came to 4 bases and at J to 4 bases, leaving 6 bases not matched to a gene. CDR3 nucleotides: TGTGCCAGTAGTACCCTAGACAGGGTCACCGGGGAGCTGTTTTTT. Amino acid sequence: CASSTLDRVTGELFF.